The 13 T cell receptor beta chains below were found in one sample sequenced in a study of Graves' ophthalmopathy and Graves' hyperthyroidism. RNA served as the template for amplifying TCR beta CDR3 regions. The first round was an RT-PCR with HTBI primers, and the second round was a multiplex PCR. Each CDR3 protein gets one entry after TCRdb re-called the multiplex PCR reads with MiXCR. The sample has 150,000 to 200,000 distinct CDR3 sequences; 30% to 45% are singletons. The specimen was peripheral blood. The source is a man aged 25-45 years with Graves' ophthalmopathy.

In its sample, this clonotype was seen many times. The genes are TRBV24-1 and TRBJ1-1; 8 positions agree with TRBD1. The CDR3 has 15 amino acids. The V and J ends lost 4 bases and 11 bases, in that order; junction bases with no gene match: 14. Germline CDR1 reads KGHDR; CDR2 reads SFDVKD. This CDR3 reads CATSDPRGLPVGAFF. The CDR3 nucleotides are TGTGCCACCAGTGACCCCAGGGGGCTACCCGTTGGGGCTTTCTTT.

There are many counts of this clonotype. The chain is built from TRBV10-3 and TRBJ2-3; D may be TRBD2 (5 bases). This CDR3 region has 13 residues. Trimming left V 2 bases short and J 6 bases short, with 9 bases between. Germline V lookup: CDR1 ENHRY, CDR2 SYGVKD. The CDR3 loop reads CAISEASGDTQYF. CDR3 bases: TGTGCCATCAGTGAGGCATCGGGGGATACGCAGTATTTT.

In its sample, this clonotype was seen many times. This chain's CDR3 is CASSLPSRPSPYETQYF. DNA for the CDR3: TGTGCCAGCAGCTTACCCTCCCGGCCTAGTCCGTATGAGACCCAGTACTTC. This sequence joins TRBV7-2 and TRBJ2-5; D is uncertain. The germline gives CDR1 SGHTA, CDR2 FQGNSA. The CDR3 loop spans 17 amino acids. V was pared by 2 bases and J by 5 bases, with 21 bases between.

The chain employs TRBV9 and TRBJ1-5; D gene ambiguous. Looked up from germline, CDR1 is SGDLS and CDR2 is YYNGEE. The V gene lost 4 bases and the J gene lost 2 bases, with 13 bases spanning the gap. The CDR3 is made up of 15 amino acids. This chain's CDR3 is CASSQDGVGNQPQHF. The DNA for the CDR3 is TGTGCCAGCAGCCAAGATGGGGTCGGCAATCAGCCCCAGCATTTT.

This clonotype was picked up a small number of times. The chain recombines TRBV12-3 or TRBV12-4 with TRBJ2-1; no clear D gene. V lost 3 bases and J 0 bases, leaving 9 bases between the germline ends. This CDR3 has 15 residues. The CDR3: CASSFGSPSYNEQFF. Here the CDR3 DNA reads TGTGCCAGCAGTTTCGGGTCCCCCTCCTACAATGAGCAGTTCTTC.

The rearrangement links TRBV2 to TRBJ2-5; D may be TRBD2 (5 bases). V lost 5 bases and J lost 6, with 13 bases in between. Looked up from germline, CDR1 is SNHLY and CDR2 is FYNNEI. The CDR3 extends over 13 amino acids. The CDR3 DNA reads TGTGCCAGCAGTCCGTCGGACTCGCAGACCCAGTACTTC. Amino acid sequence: CASSPSDSQTQYF.

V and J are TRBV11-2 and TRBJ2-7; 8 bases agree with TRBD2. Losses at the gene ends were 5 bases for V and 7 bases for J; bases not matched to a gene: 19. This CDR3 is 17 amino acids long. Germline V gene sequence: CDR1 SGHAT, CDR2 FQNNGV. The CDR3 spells CASSRPSRTSGAQEQYF. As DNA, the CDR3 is TGTGCCAGCAGCCGCCCGTCCCGAACTAGCGGCGCGCAGGAGCAGTACTTC.

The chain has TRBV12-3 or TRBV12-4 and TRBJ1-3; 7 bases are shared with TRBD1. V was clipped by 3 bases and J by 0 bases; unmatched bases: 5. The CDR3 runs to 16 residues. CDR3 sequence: CASSFYGTASGNTIYF. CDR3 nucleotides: TGTGCCAGCAGTTTTTATGGGACAGCCTCTGGAAACACCATATATTTT.

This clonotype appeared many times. CDR3 sequence: CASYGGRFPSNYGYTF. The CDR3 DNA follows: TGTGCCAGCTACGGGGGGCGCTTCCCCTCTAACTATGGCTACACCTTC. This chain connects TRBV6-1 to TRBJ1-2; a weak D match, TRBD1 (6 bases). The CDR3 has 16 amino acids. Deletions cut 8 bases from V and 0 bases from J, with 19 bases between. Germline V gives CDR1 MNHNS, CDR2 SASEGT.

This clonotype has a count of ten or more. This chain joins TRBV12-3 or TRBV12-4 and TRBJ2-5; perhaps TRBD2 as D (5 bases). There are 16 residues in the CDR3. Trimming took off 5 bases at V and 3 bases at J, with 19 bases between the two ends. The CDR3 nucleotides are TGTGCCAGCAGTGCAGAGGGTAATGCCAAAAAAGAGACCCAGTACTTC. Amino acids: CASSAEGNAKKETQYF.

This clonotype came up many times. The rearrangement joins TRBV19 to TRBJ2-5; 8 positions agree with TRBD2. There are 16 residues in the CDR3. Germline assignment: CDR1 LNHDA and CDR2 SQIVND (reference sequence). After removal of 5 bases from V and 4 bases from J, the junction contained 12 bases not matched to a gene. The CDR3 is CASSLPGSGSGETQYF. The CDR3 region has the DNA TGTGCCAGTAGTCTCCCGGGGAGCGGGAGCGGAGAGACCCAGTACTTC.

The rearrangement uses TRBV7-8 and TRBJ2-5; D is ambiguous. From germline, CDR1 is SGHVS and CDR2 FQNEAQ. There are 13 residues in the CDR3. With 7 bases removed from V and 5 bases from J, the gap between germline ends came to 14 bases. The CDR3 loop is CASTHVSVETQYF. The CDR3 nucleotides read TGTGCCAGCACCCATGTCAGCGTCGAGACCCAGTACTTC.

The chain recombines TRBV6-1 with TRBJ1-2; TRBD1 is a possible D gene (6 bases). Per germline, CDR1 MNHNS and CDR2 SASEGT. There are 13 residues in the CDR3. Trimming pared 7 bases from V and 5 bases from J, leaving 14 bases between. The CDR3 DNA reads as TGTGCCAGCACCGACAGGTTAAATTATGGCTACACCTTC. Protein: CASTDRLNYGYTF.